Listed below are T cell receptor beta chains from one sample, sequenced in a study of T-cell reconstitution after alpha-beta-depleted transplantation in children. MiXCR was run by TCRdb on the PCR reads, yielding one entry per CDR3 protein. Of about 200,000 distinct CDR3 sequences in the sample, approximately 6.3% were seen once. The sequences come from PBMCs, collected before TCRalphabeta/CD19-depleted stem cell transplant. These receptors were obtained from a boy under 10 years old with acute lymphoblastic leukemia, due to receive a stem cell transplant. Each CDR3 is given with its conserved first and last residue. Fields, in order: J gene, CDR3 length, clone size, V gene, D gene, CDR3 DNA, CDR3 protein. D genes are given only for firm matches. Clone size is stated in some rows and not others, as once, few, many or a class when expanded.

TRBJ2-1,15,medium-sized,TRBV20-1,TRBD2,TGCAGTGCTATTCGCCCGGGGGGGCCGGAGAATGAGCAGTTCTTC,CSAIRPGGPENEQFF
TRBJ1-1,13,many,TRBV20-1,NA,TGCAGTGCTAGGGGACTGATGAACACTGAAGCTTTCTTT,CSARGLMNTEAFF
TRBJ2-3,17,many,TRBV7-9,NA,TGTGCCAGCAGCACACTCCAGACACCGCCGGGGACAGATACGCAGTATTTT,CASSTLQTPPGTDTQYF
TRBJ2-5,16,many,TRBV11-2,NA,TGTGCCAGCAGCTTAGATCTCCCAGGGAGGCAAGAGACCCAGTACTTC,CASSLDLPGRQETQYF
TRBJ2-3,19,few,TRBV11-1,TRBD2,TGTGCCAGCAGCTTAAAAGCTAGCGGGACCAGACTCGGCACAGATACGCAGTATTTT,CASSLKASGTRLGTDTQYF
TRBJ2-7,15,NA,TRBV7-9,NA,TGTGCCAGCAGCTCATCCTCACAGATAGTGTACGAGCAGTACTTC,CASSSSSQIVYEQYF
TRBJ2-7,19,few,TRBV4-2,TRBD2,TGTGCCAGCAGCCAAGATCTCCGGGTAGCGGGGGGACTTATTTACGAGCAGTACTTC,CASSQDLRVAGGLIYEQYF
TRBJ2-7,15,many,TRBV3-1,NA,TGTGCCAGCAGCCAAGATGTAGGCCCTTGGACCGAGCAGTACTTC,CASSQDVGPWTEQYF
TRBJ2-1,14,many,TRBV28,TRBD2,TGTGCCAGCCGAAATAGCGGGGAGTACAATGAGCAGTTCTTC,CASRNSGEYNEQFF
TRBJ1-1,11,many,TRBV28,NA,TGTGCCAGCAGAGTTAACACTGAAGCTTTCTTT,CASRVNTEAFF
TRBJ1-5,14,NA,TRBV7-8,NA,TGTGCCAGCAGCTCACGAGGGGCGGGGCAGCCCCAGCATTTT,CASSSRGAGQPQHF
TRBJ2-1,15,few,TRBV20-1,TRBD1,TGCAGTGCTTCTGGACAGGGGGCGTCTGACTATGAGCAGTTCTTC,CSASGQGASDYEQFF
TRBJ2-7,15,many,TRBV28,NA,TGTGCCAGCAGTTTTAATTTGCCGAATGCCTACGAGCAGTACTTC,CASSFNLPNAYEQYF
TRBJ1-4,15,many,TRBV6-5,TRBD1,TGTGCCAGCAGTTACTCGGCCCAGACAGGGGAAAAACTGTTTTTT,CASSYSAQTGEKLFF
TRBJ2-1,16,NA,TRBV10-3,TRBD2,TGTGCCATCAGTGAAAGACTAGCGGGCGATTACAATGAGCAGTTCTTC,CAISERLAGDYNEQFF
TRBJ1-1,11,many,TRBV5-1,NA,TGCGCCAGCAGCTTGGGAGGGCAAGCTTTCTTT,CASSLGGQAFF
TRBJ2-1,14,many,TRBV7-2,TRBD2,TGTGCCAGCAGCCTTACGACTAGCGCCAATGAGCAGTTCTTC,CASSLTTSANEQFF
TRBJ1-5,13,NA,TRBV20-1,TRBD1,TGCAGTGCTAAGGGGACAGGGGGTCAGCCCCAGCATTTT,CSAKGTGGQPQHF
TRBJ2-5,13,many,TRBV6-2/TRBV6-3,NA,TGTGCCAGCGTGAGGGACCGTTCAGAGACCCAGTACTTC,CASVRDRSETQYF
TRBJ1-1,13,NA,TRBV20-1,NA,TGCAGTGCCTTTACGGCAGGAGGGGCTGAAGCTTTCTTT,CSAFTAGGAEAFF
TRBJ2-2,17,few,TRBV20-1,TRBD2,TGCAGTGCTAGAGGAATAGGCGGGAGGGCCCCCACCGGGGAGCTGTTTTTT,CSARGIGGRAPTGELFF
TRBJ1-2,14,few,TRBV20-1,NA,TGCAGTGCTAGAGTAGAGAGAGGGTCGGGAGGCTACACCTTC,CSARVERGSGGYTF
TRBJ2-3,14,many,TRBV5-1,NA,TGCGCCAGCAGAGTCGCGGGGGCCTCTGCGCCGCAGTATTTT,CASRVAGASAPQYF
TRBJ2-1,13,many,TRBV27,NA,TGTGCCAGCAGTTTATTGGGCGACAATGAGCAGTTCTTC,CASSLLGDNEQFF
TRBJ2-2,15,few,TRBV11-2,TRBD1,TGTGCCAGCAGCTTCGTAGGGACAGGGACCGGGGAGCTGTTTTTT,CASSFVGTGTGELFF
TRBJ2-5,15,NA,TRBV25-1,TRBD1,TGTGCCAGCAGTGCGCCCGGGACAGGTCTGGGGACCCAGTACTTC,CASSAPGTGLGTQYF
TRBJ2-1,13,many,TRBV20-1,NA,TGCAGTGCTCTAAACGGGGCCTACAATGAGCAGTTCTTC,CSALNGAYNEQFF
TRBJ1-1,14,few,TRBV4-2,NA,TGTGCCAGCAGCCCTACTAGGGAGAACACTGAAGCTTTCTTT,CASSPTRENTEAFF
TRBJ2-5,16,many,TRBV21-1,NA,TGTGCCAGCAGCAAAGGGGGACAGAACTCCCAAGAGACCCAGTACTTC,CASSKGGQNSQETQYF
TRBJ2-1,17,many,TRBV5-5,TRBD1,TGTGCCAGCAGCTTGGGGCTCTGGACAGGGGGCTACAATGAGCAGTTCTTC,CASSLGLWTGGYNEQFF
TRBJ2-5,15,few,TRBV28,TRBD1,TGTGCCAGCAGTCGACAGGGGGACCCAAGAGAGACCCAGTACTTC,CASSRQGDPRETQYF
TRBJ2-1,16,few,TRBV4-3,TRBD2,TGCGCCAGCAGCCAAGATCCCCAGCGGGGGAGCAATGAGCAGTTCTTC,CASSQDPQRGSNEQFF
TRBJ1-1,14,NA,TRBV9,NA,TGTGCCAGCAGCGTAGCTAGCCAAAACACTGAAGCTTTCTTT,CASSVASQNTEAFF
TRBJ2-2,15,few,TRBV28,NA,TGCGCAGCAGTCGAAGGGGGGGTGGAGAACGGGGAGCTGTTTTTT,CAAVEGGVENGELFF
TRBJ1-1,12,NA,TRBV29-1,NA,TGCAGCGTTGATTCCGGGAACACTGAAGCTTTCTTT,CSVDSGNTEAFF
TRBJ2-2,14,many,TRBV5-6,NA,TGTGCCAGCAGCTTGGTCCCGAACACCGGGGAGCTGTTTTTT,CASSLVPNTGELFF
TRBJ1-2,12,many,TRBV29-1,TRBD1,TGCAGCGTCCCCCAGGGGGCTGACGGCTACACCTTC,CSVPQGADGYTF
TRBJ2-7,14,many,TRBV20-1,TRBD2,TGCAGTGCGGAACCGGGACTAGCGATCTACGAGCAGTACTTC,CSAEPGLAIYEQYF
TRBJ2-7,18,few,TRBV28,NA,TGTGCCAGCAGTCTATGGGGGGGACAGGTTGGTGGGGAGTACGAGCAGTACTTC,CASSLWGGQVGGEYEQYF
TRBJ1-1,13,many,TRBV27,NA,TGTGCCAGCAGTTTCGTTGCGAACACTGAAGCTTTCTTT,CASSFVANTEAFF
TRBJ2-1,15,few,TRBV20-1,TRBD2,TGCAGTGCTAGAGGACTAGCGGGGGGGTACAATGAGCAGTTCTTC,CSARGLAGGYNEQFF